Following are 2 T cell receptor beta chains from one sample sequenced in a study of T-cell memory formation after mild COVID-19. TCRdb used MiXCR to reprocess the 5' RACE reads, holding one entry per CDR3 protein. Of over 400,000 distinct CDR3 sequences listed, less than 25% are singletons. The sample comprised PBMCs or a T cell subset sorted from them (not recorded which). All receptors derive from an adult woman who had mild COVID-19 (a few samples of this study predate the infection). Cell type and time point are not known.

The chain joins TRBV29-1 to TRBJ2-4; weak D call: TRBD1 (5 bases). The CDR3 has 13 residues. CDR1 is SQVTM and CDR2 is ANQGSEA in the germline V gene. V was pared by 6 bases and J by 8 bases, with 17 bases between. This CDR3 reads CSVLWAGYDIQYF. DNA of the CDR3: TGCAGCGTCCTGTGGGCAGGGTATGACATTCAGTACTTC.

The rearrangement joins TRBV7-3 to TRBJ2-1; tentatively, D is TRBD1 (6 bases). Germline V gives CDR1 SGHTA, CDR2 FQGTGA. CDR3 size: 15 residues. V dropped 5 bases and J dropped 3 bases, with 14 bases sitting between them. The CDR3 loop reads CASSPRQALYNEQFF. For the CDR3, the DNA is TGTGCCAGCAGCCCCAGACAGGCTCTCTACAATGAGCAGTTCTTC.